One sample yielded the 30 T cell receptor beta chains listed below, sequenced in a study of CD8 T cells in ankylosing spondylitis. MiXCR, applied by TCRdb to the 5' RACE reads, yields one record per CDR3 protein. This table holds about 300,000 distinct CDR3 sequences, about 9.9% found once. The sequenced sample consisted of blood, either unsorted or a sorted T cell fraction (not recorded which). These receptors all stem from a female donor with ankylosing spondylitis or in good health (not recorded which).

There are many counts of this clonotype. The chain combines TRBV12-3 or TRBV12-4 with TRBJ1-1, with D maybe TRBD1 (5 bases). Trimming removed 8 bases at V and 1 base at J, with 11 bases between. The CDR3 runs 13 residues. As DNA, the CDR3 is TGTGCCAGCCTCCATGACAGGAACACTGAAGCTTTCTTT. Translating it yields CASLHDRNTEAFF.

This clonotype was observed a few times. V is TRBV10-3 and J is TRBJ1-2; the D gene is possibly TRBD1 (5 bases). There are 15 residues in the CDR3. Trimming took 6 bases from V and 6 from J, leaving 20 bases between them. The germline gives CDR1 ENHRY, CDR2 SYGVKD. DNA for the CDR3: TGTGCCATCAGCTCGACAATGTTGGGGGGGGATGGCTACACCTTC. Protein: CAISSTMLGGDGYTF.

The chain links TRBV20-1 to TRBJ2-1; D is perhaps TRBD2 (6 bases). Between the trimmed V and J ends, which lost 6 bases and 8 bases, there was a span of 14 bases. From germline, CDR1 is DFQATT and CDR2 SNEGSKA (reference sequence). The CDR3 is 12 amino acids. CDR3 protein: CSATDYGDEQFF. CDR3 nucleotide sequence: TGCAGTGCCACGGACTACGGCGATGAGCAGTTCTTC.

The rearrangement uses TRBV4-2 and TRBJ1-1; D is uncertain. The CDR3 has 15 amino acids. Trimming removed 0 bases at V and 4 bases at J, with 12 bases between. The germline V gene has CDR1 LGHNA and CDR2 YNFKEQ. In nucleotides, the CDR3 is TGTGCCAGCAGCCAAGAGAGAGCCCGGAGCACTGAAGCTTTCTTT. Protein product: CASSQERARSTEAFF.

The sample holds many counts of this clonotype. CDR3 amino acids: CASSIGPSDTQYF. The DNA of the CDR3 is TGTGCCAGCAGTATTGGGCCCTCGGATACGCAGTATTTT. This chain uses TRBV6-2 or TRBV6-3 with TRBJ2-3, with D uncertain. Germline V gene lookup returns CDR1 MNHEY and CDR2 SVGEGT. The V and J ends lost 5 bases and 6 bases respectively, with 12 bases between them. The CDR3 runs to 13 residues.

There are many counts of this clonotype. The rearrangement joins TRBV28 to TRBJ1-1; unclear D gene. Per germline, CDR1 MDHEN and CDR2 SYDVKM. Trimming took off 5 bases at V and 6 bases at J, with 16 bases between the two ends. There are 14 residues in the CDR3. The CDR3 here is CASSRKTLFAEAFF. The CDR3 DNA reads as TGTGCCAGCAGTCGGAAAACCTTATTCGCTGAAGCTTTCTTT.

This clonotype was seen more than once but under ten times. The rearrangement joins TRBV5-5 to TRBJ1-6; D not resolved. V lost 6 bases and J lost 15, with 19 bases in between. The CDR3 spans 13 residues. Germline V lookup: CDR1 SGHKS, CDR2 YYEKEE (reference sequence). CDR3 residues: CASTLVTLGILHF. The CDR3 region has the DNA TGTGCCAGCACCCTGGTGACCCTGGGGATCCTCCACTTT.

This clonotype showed up many times. The chain employs TRBV5-6 and TRBJ1-5, with TRBD1 matching over 8 bases. J was trimmed by 11 bases and V by 4 bases; bases with no gene match: 11. CDR1 is SGHDT and CDR2 is YYEEEE in the germline V gene. The CDR3 covers 14 residues. Here the CDR3 reads CASSVRGHDGTQHF. The CDR3 region has the DNA TGTGCCAGCAGCGTCAGGGGGCACGACGGGACCCAGCATTTT.

This clonotype was picked up a small number of times. The V call is TRBV18, the J call TRBJ2-1, with D possibly matching TRBD1 (6 bases). Trimming left V 4 bases short and J 0 bases short, with 13 bases between. Germline V gene data show CDR1 as KGHSH and CDR2 as LQKENI. The CDR3 has 16 amino acids. The CDR3 loop is CASSRGGSGSYNEQFF. DNA for the CDR3: TGTGCCAGCTCACGTGGGGGCTCCGGCTCCTACAATGAGCAGTTCTTC.

This clonotype has just one count. This sequence joins TRBV11-2 and TRBJ2-1; 9 bases align to TRBD1. The ends lost 3 bases at V and 4 bases at J; junction bases unmatched: 7. The germline gives CDR1 SGHAT, CDR2 FQNNGV. CDR3 length: 16 amino acids. This chain's CDR3 is CASSFSTGGPYNEQFF. Written as DNA, the CDR3 is TGTGCCAGCAGCTTCAGTACAGGGGGCCCGTACAATGAGCAGTTCTTC.

In this sample, this clonotype turned up a few times. The rearrangement links TRBV20-1 to TRBJ2-1, with D uncertain. The CDR3 is 12 residues long. V lost 0 bases to trimming and J lost 5 bases, with 5 bases between them. Germline CDR1 is DFQATT and CDR2 is SNEGSKA (reference sequence). For the CDR3, the DNA is TGCAGTGCTAGAGACCCGGACAATGAGCAGTTCTTC. Translation gives CSARDPDNEQFF.

This clonotype was found once. An end of the junction differs from the germline gene, which may be a read error. The V gene is TRBV2, the J gene TRBJ2-3, with D maybe TRBD1 (5 bases). CDR1 and CDR2 (germline): SNHLY, FYNNEI. The CDR3 has 18 residues. This chain's CDR3 is CACSFVRQYDVKDNTQYF. CDR3 bases: TGTGCCTGCAGTTTTGTTCGGCAATATGACGTGAAGGACAATACGCAGTATTTT.

The V and J genes are TRBV5-1 and TRBJ2-5, with D tentatively TRBD2 (7 bases). There are 13 residues in the CDR3. Trimming took off 5 bases at V and 4 bases at J, with 12 bases between the two ends. CDR1 is SGHRS, CDR2 YFSETQ, per germline. In DNA, the CDR3 is TGCGCCAGCAGTTCAAGGGGGGGAGAGACCCAGTACTTC. As protein: CASSSRGGETQYF. The full variable domain, with the rest looked up from reference TRBV5-1 and TRBJ2-5, is KAGVTQTPRYLIKTRGQQVTLSCSPISGHRSVSWYQQTPGQGLQFLFEYFSETQRNKGNFPGRFSGRQFSNSRSEMNVSTLELGDSALYLCASSSRGGETQYFGPGTRLLVL.

This clonotype was seen at least ten times. V and J are TRBV5-1 and TRBJ2-3; TRBD1 agrees at 7 bases. The trim removed 3 bases at V and 3 bases at J, leaving 7 bases unmatched. The CDR3 covers 15 residues. Germline CDR1 reads SGHRS; CDR2 reads YFSETQ. CDR3 in amino acids: CASSSEGAPTDTQYF. The DNA for the CDR3 is TGCGCCAGCAGCTCCGAGGGGGCTCCGACAGATACGCAGTATTTT.

As concerns this clonotype: Just one base apart from a much larger clone, this may be a read error. The chain employs TRBV24-1 and TRBJ2-1; 7 nucleotides align to TRBD1. The CDR3 sequence is 16 residues long. The germline gives CDR1 KGHDR, CDR2 SFDVKD. Trimming at V came to 3 bases and at J to 7 bases, leaving 11 bases not matched to a gene. Here the CDR3 reads CATSDIKQGLGNEQFF. The CDR3 DNA reads as TGTGCCACCAGTGATATCAAACAGGGGTTGGGGAATGAGCAGTTCTTC.

This clonotype appeared a few times. V usage is TRBV20-1 and J usage is TRBJ2-7, with 8 bases that match TRBD2. Per the germline V gene, CDR1 is DFQATT and CDR2 is SNEGSKA (reference sequence). The V gene end was trimmed by 2 bases and the J gene end by 2 bases; junction bases not matched to a gene: 5. There are 14 residues in the CDR3. The CDR3 coding sequence is TGCAGTGCTAGATACGGGAGGGCTCCCTACGAGCAGTACTTC. Translating it yields CSARYGRAPYEQYF.

This clonotype came up many times. The V and J genes are TRBV28 and TRBJ2-5; the D is unclear. The CDR3 sequence is 12 residues long. The germline V gene encodes CDR1 MDHEN and CDR2 SYDVKM. The V end was cut by 5 bases, the J end by 10 bases, with 14 bases between. The CDR3 coding sequence is TGTGCCAGCAGTAAGATCCCTCTTTTCCAGTACTTC. It is translated as CASSKIPLFQYF. The variable domain in full, completed from reference TRBV28 and TRBJ2-5, reads DVKVTQSSRYLVKRTGEKVFLECVQDMDHENMFWYRQDPGLGLRLIYFSYDVKMKEKGDIPEGYSVSREKKERFSLILESASTNQTSMYLCASSKIPLFQYFGPGTRLLVL.

This clonotype was observed a handful of times. V is TRBV27 and J is TRBJ2-7; no reliable D call. In germline, CDR1 is MNHEY, CDR2 SMNVEV (reference sequence). The CDR3 length is 15 residues. The germline V and J ends were trimmed by 6 bases and 0 bases, with 15 bases remaining between them. The DNA of the CDR3 is TGTGCCAGCAGATTCCGGACGGAGAGCTCCTACGAGCAGTACTTC. Its translation: CASRFRTESSYEQYF.

This clonotype was recorded at least ten times. CDR3 nucleotide sequence: TGTGCCACCAGTGAGCCGGGGGACAGGGGTTACAATGAGCAGTTCTTC. Translating it yields CATSEPGDRGYNEQFF. The rearrangement uses TRBV24-1 and TRBJ2-1; 10 nucleotides align to TRBD1. The CDR3 runs 16 residues. CDR1 KGHDR and CDR2 SFDVKD come from the germline V gene. J gave up 4 bases and V 4 bases, and 6 bases lay outside the gene matches.

This chain connects TRBV9 to TRBJ2-1; tentatively, D is TRBD1 or TRBD2 (5 bases each). The CDR3 has 16 amino acids. Trimming removed 2 bases from V and 9 bases from J, with 21 bases in between. Germline V lookup: CDR1 SGDLS, CDR2 YYNGEE. The CDR3 protein is CASSVATQLGDGEQFF. CDR3 DNA sequence: TGTGCCAGCAGCGTGGCCACTCAATTGGGGGATGGTGAGCAGTTCTTC.

This clonotype was found many times. The chain recombines TRBV5-5 with TRBJ1-5; the match to TRBD1 covers 7 bases. V lost 0 bases to trimming and J lost 1 base; unmatched junction nucleotides: 7. Germline CDR1 is SGHKS and CDR2 is YYEKEE (reference sequence). There are 17 residues in the CDR3. DNA for the CDR3: TGTGCCAGCAGCTTGGAGGGTTCAGGGGGGAGCAATCAGCCCCAGCATTTT. It is translated as CASSLEGSGGSNQPQHF.

This clonotype was found many times. This chain links TRBV12-3 or TRBV12-4 with TRBJ2-7; maybe TRBD2 (6 bases). CDR3 length: 14 residues. Trimming left V 5 bases short and J 3 bases short, with 14 bases between. The CDR3 nucleotides read TGTGCCAGCAGTAAACCGGGACTTTTCTACGAGCAGTACTTC. Protein product: CASSKPGLFYEQYF.

This clonotype was recorded many times. This chain connects TRBV6-5 to TRBJ1-2, with D unclear. The V end lost 4 bases, the J end lost 6 bases, and 15 bases lay between the germline ends. The CDR3 extends over 14 amino acids. CDR1 is MNHEY and CDR2 is SVGAGI in the germline V gene. CDR3 sequence: CASSFSHVSNGYTF. The CDR3 nucleotides read TGTGCCAGCAGTTTCTCCCATGTCAGCAATGGCTACACCTTC.

This clonotype was counted many times. The chain couples TRBV20-1 to TRBJ2-3; 8 positions match TRBD2. This CDR3 has 15 amino acids. Unmatched junction bases numbered 6, after V lost 4 bases and J lost 0 bases. Germline lookup yields CDR1 DFQATT and CDR2 SNEGSKA (reference sequence). The chain's CDR3 is CSAIKRGPSTDTQYF. The CDR3 bases are TGCAGTGCTATCAAGCGGGGGCCAAGCACAGATACGCAGTATTTT.

This clonotype occurred many times. The rearrangement links TRBV20-1 to TRBJ2-7; D is unclear. CDR1 is DFQATT, CDR2 SNEGSKA, per germline (reference sequence). V was clipped by 6 bases and J by 5 bases, with 20 bases between them. This CDR3 spans 14 amino acids. CDR3 nucleotides: TGCAGTGCCCGATCCCAAACTTCCCCGGACGAGCAGTACTTC. Translating it yields CSARSQTSPDEQYF.

This clonotype was observed at least ten times. This rearrangement joins TRBV6-2 or TRBV6-3 to TRBJ2-1; 10 nucleotides line up with TRBD1. The V gene's germline CDR1 is MNHEY and CDR2 SVGEGT. The CDR3 is 14 residues long. The V and J ends lost 6 bases and 9 bases, in that order; junction bases with no gene match: 8. CDR3 protein: CASSPRQGASEQFF. CDR3 sequence (DNA): TGTGCCAGCAGCCCCCGACAGGGGGCAAGTGAGCAGTTCTTC.

This clonotype showed up many times. The J gene is TRBJ1-4, the V gene TRBV12-3 or TRBV12-4; no reliable D call. Trimming removed 7 bases at V and 8 bases at J, with 11 bases between. The CDR3 extends over 12 amino acids. The CDR3 spells CASMIQAEKLFF. The CDR3, as DNA: TGTGCCAGCATGATTCAGGCCGAAAAACTGTTTTTT.

This chain connects TRBV9 to TRBJ2-1; 13 nucleotides agree with TRBD2. CDR1 SGDLS and CDR2 YYNGEE come from the germline V gene. The CDR3 runs to 20 residues. Losses at the gene ends were 4 bases for V and 3 bases for J; bases not matched to a gene: 16. CDR3 protein: CASSPSLTSGRAQIYNEQFF. The CDR3 nucleotides read TGTGCCAGCAGCCCCTCCCTCACTAGCGGGAGGGCCCAAATCTACAATGAGCAGTTCTTC.

The chain combines TRBV19 with TRBJ2-7; 7 bases agree with TRBD1. Per the germline V gene, CDR1 is LNHDA and CDR2 is SQIVND (reference sequence). Trimming took 4 bases from V and 0 from J; bases not matched to a gene: 9. CDR3 length: 16 residues. CDR3 in DNA: TGTGCCAGTAGTAGCCCCGGGACAGTTAGCTCCTACGAGCAGTACTTC. Amino acid sequence: CASSSPGTVSSYEQYF.

This clonotype was seen repeatedly, ten times or more. The chain combines TRBV5-5 with TRBJ2-1; 9 bases line up with TRBD1. V lost 3 bases, J lost 5 bases, and 6 bases stayed unmatched. The CDR3 sequence is 15 residues long. Germline V CDR1 and CDR2: SGHKS, YYEKEE (reference sequence). The CDR3 loop is CASSYGQGIHNEQFF. The CDR3 DNA is TGTGCCAGCAGCTACGGACAGGGGATCCACAATGAGCAGTTCTTC.